What follows are 6 T cell receptor beta chains derived from one specimen sequenced in a study of T cell changes during pregnancy in multiple sclerosis. This table comes from immunoSEQ multiplex PCR, and its TCRdb copy is limited to in-frame clones, with some not included. The sample lists around 17,000 clones; 95% to 97% were seen once. The sequences come from peripheral blood, collected in the third trimester of pregnancy. The receptors were gathered from a female donor with multiple sclerosis, enrolled in a pregnancy study.

This chain links TRBV28 with TRBJ1-5, with TRBD1 matching 9 bases. Per germline, CDR1 MDHEN and CDR2 SYDVKM. The V segment lost 6 bases and the J segment 6 bases; nucleotides outside the gene matches: 12. The CDR3 is 16 amino acids. The CDR3, as DNA: TGTGCCAGCAGCCTACAGGGACAGGGATTAGGTCAGCCCCAGCATTTT. It translates to CASSLQGQGLGQPQHF.

The chain couples TRBV4-1 to TRBJ2-7; the match to TRBD1 covers 8 bases. The CDR3 sequence is 16 residues long. J lost 2 bases, V lost 0 bases, and 6 bases had no gene match. CDR1 and CDR2 from the germline V gene are MGHRA and YSYEKL. CDR3: CASSQDPGTGAYEQYF. CDR3 coding DNA: TGCGCCAGCAGCCAAGATCCTGGGACAGGAGCCTACGAGCAGTACTTC.

The chain combines TRBV5-8 with TRBJ2-1; D possibly corresponds to TRBD2 (7 bases). Germline V gene sequence: CDR1 SGHTS, CDR2 YDEGEE. Trimming shortened V by 4 bases and J by 6 bases, and 23 bases separated the two germline ends. The CDR3 totals 17 residues. CDR3 in amino acids: CASSTAWGGLLVNEQFF. The CDR3 nucleotides read TGTGCCAGCAGCACTGCGTGGGGGGGCCTATTGGTCAATGAGCAGTTCTTC.

CDR3 bases: TGTGCCAGTAGTATAAGGCCAGGGCTGGATTCACCCCTCCACTTT. Its protein is CASSIRPGLDSPLHF. This sequence joins TRBV19 and TRBJ1-6, with a possible D match to TRBD1 (5 bases). V lost 2 bases and J lost 8, with 13 bases in between. CDR3 length equals 15 residues. Germline loops: CDR1 LNHDA, CDR2 SQIVND (reference sequence). The variable domain in full, completed from reference TRBV19 and TRBJ1-6, reads DGGITQSPKYLFRKEGQNVTLSCEQNLNHDAMYWYRQDPGQGLRLIYYSQIVNDFQKGDIAEGYSVSREKKESFPLTVTSAQKNPTAFYLCASSIRPGLDSPLHFGNGTRLTVT.

The chain joins TRBV11-2 to TRBJ1-1, with D possibly matching TRBD1 (5 bases). Trimming shortened V by 5 bases and J by 4 bases, and 20 bases separated the two germline ends. This CDR3 has 16 amino acids. Germline V gene lookup returns CDR1 SGHAT and CDR2 FQNNGV. The CDR3 DNA follows: TGTGCCAGCAGCCCCGGCCGGGGGAGGAAGGCCACTGAAGCTTTCTTT. This codes for CASSPGRGRKATEAFF.

V gene TRBV5-1 combines with J gene TRBJ1-3; 10 nucleotides align to TRBD1. The CDR3 is 17 residues long. Germline-derived CDR1 and CDR2 are SGHRS and YFSETQ. J lost 4 bases, V lost 1 base, and 8 bases had no gene match. CDR3 nucleotide sequence: TGCGCCAGCAGCTTGATGGGACAGGGGTTATCCGGAAACACCATATATTTT. As protein: CASSLMGQGLSGNTIYF. The variable domain in full, with the rest retrieved from reference TRBV5-1 and TRBJ1-3, is KAGVTQTPRYLIKTRGQQVTLSCSPISGHRSVSWYQQTPGQGLQFLFEYFSETQRNKGNFPGRFSGRQFSNSRSEMNVSTLELGDSALYLCASSLMGQGLSGNTIYFGEGSWLTVV.